This T cell receptor (beta chain) is from a study of cytomegalovirus exposure and HLA in healthy donors. Regarding the study as a whole: Available immune exposure information was restricted to CMV serostatus only. Three of the chains that were CMV-associated were confirmed in vitro to be specific for CMV antigens.

Concerning this clone: Antigen specificity is unknown.

Germline CDR1 is SGHNT and CDR2 is YYREEE (reference sequence). This CDR3 region has 15 residues. V gave up 0 bases and J gave up 3 bases; unmatched junction bases: 4. 60 Vbeta and 13 Jbeta primers were used in PCR. Assay used: immunoSEQ multiplex PCR; TCRdb lists only in-frame clones, some missing. This sample's table reports some 150,000 clones. Sequences were obtained from PBMCs. The rearrangement joins TRBV5-4 to TRBJ1-1; 8 bases fit TRBD1. The origin of this receptor is a woman aged 18-35 years in good health and CMV-seronegative. The CDR3 DNA reads TGTGCCAGCAGCTTGGGCAGGGGGCGGTACACTGAAGCTTTCTTT. Its translation: CASSLGRGRYTEAFF.